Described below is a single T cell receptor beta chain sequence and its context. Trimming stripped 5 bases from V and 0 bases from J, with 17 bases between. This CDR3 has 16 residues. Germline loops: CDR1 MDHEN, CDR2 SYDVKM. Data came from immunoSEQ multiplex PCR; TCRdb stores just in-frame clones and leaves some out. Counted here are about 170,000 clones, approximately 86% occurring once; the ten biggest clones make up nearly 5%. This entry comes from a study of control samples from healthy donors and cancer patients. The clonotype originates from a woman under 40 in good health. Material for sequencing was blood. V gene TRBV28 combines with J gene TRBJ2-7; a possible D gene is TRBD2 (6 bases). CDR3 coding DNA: TGTGCCAGCAGTCGTCGACTAGGGTTGGGCTCCTACGAGCAGTACTTC. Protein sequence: CASSRRLGLGSYEQYF.